This T cell receptor (beta chain) was recorded in a study of long-term antiretroviral therapy in people with HIV. Looking at the study overall: By about a decade, the earliest samples predate the 2015 immediate-ART recommendation.

Everyone in the study who had HIV was treated in the United States. Run at survey level, the immunoSEQ assay was version v3.0. The protocol was immunoSEQ multiplex PCR, while the TCRdb copy is restricted to in-frame clones and leaves out a portion. The sample has 20,000 to 25,000 clones; roughly three quarters are singletons. The germline V gene has CDR1 SEHNR and CDR2 FQNEAQ (reference sequence). V was trimmed by 6 bases and J by 1 base, leaving 7 bases between them. There are 13 residues in the CDR3. Turning to this clone: The same CDR3 can be traced to other DNA sequences in this sample.

The sequenced sample was unsorted PBMCs, obtained roughly 21 months before starting antiretroviral therapy. The rearrangement links TRBV7-9 to TRBJ2-1; D remains ambiguous. This TCR was recovered from a woman between 40 and 55 years old with HIV. The CDR3 here is CASRGWSYNEQFF. The CDR3 nucleotides read TGTGCCAGCAGAGGGTGGTCCTACAATGAGCAGTTCTTC.